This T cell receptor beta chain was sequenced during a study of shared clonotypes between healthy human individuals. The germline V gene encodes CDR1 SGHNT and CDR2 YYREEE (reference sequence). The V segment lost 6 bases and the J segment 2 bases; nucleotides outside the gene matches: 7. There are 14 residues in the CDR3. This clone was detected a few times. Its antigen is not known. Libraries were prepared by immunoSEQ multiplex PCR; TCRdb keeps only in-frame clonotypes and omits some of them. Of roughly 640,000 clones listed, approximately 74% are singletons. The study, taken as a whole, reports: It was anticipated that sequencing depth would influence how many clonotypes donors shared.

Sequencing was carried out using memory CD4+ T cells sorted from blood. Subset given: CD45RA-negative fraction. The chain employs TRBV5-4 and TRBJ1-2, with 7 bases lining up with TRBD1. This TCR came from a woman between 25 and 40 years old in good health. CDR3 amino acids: CASNIGQENYGYTF. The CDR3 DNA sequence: TGTGCCAGCAATATCGGACAGGAAAACTATGGCTACACCTTC.